The entry below describes one T cell receptor (beta chain). These data are taken from a study of blood T cell repertoires in COVID-19. Study details: The samples span acute and convalescent COVID-19 from the United States, Italy and Spain.

Authors' processing steps: For nucleated cells, counts were estimated from reference gene primer amplification. Method: immunoSEQ multiplex PCR; TCRdb's copy keeps in-frame clones and lacks some. V and J calls and clone size are given by that table; D and trimming were obtained from the DNA. The sample has fewer than 150,000 clones, about four fifths seen once. The CDR3 totals 16 residues. The germline CDR1 and CDR2 sequences are LNHNV and YYDKDF (reference sequence). Germline trimming cut 4 bases from V and 0 bases from J; bases unmatched to any gene: 4. This TCR was sampled from a human donor in a cohort sampled during active COVID-19. The sequencing input was peripheral blood. This rearrangement joins TRBV15 to TRBJ2-1; 9 bases agree with TRBD2. CDR3 nucleotides: TGTGCCACCAGCAAGGCGGGGGGGAGCTCCTACAATGAGCAGTTCTTC. Translation: CATSKAGGSSYNEQFF.